This TCR beta chain was documented in a study of T cell changes during pregnancy in multiple sclerosis. Profiled with immunoSEQ multiplex PCR; TCRdb holds only in-frame clones, not every one. The sample has about 86,000 clones; 75% to 95% are singletons. Germline V CDR1 and CDR2: MRHNA, SNTAGT. The CDR3 runs to 13 residues. The ends were cut back, 4 bases at V and 7 bases at J, with 13 bases in the middle. This TCR came from a female donor in good health, enrolled as a control in a pregnancy study. This chain uses TRBV6-4 with TRBJ1-2; the D is unclear. The source was peripheral blood, collected in the first trimester of pregnancy. The CDR3 protein is CASSVSGEGGYTF. DNA for the CDR3: TGTGCCAGCAGTGTTTCCGGAGAGGGTGGCTACACCTTC.